This T cell receptor beta chain was found in a study of Graves' ophthalmopathy and Graves' hyperthyroidism. V lost 8 bases and J lost 5; bases outside the gene matches: 8. The CDR3 sequence is 14 residues long. Germline V lookup: CDR1 LNHNV, CDR2 YYDKDF (reference sequence). Amplification of the TCR beta CDR3 regions used RNA transcripts (as template). In the first round, RT-PCR was carried out with HTBI primers, and a multiplex PCR formed the second round. MiXCR, applied by TCRdb to the multiplex PCR reads, yields one record per CDR3 protein. This sample has around 600,000 distinct CDR3 sequences, with more than 40% found just once. This clonotype was observed a few times. The PBMC fraction was derived from around 10 ml of fresh peripheral blood.

The chain combines TRBV15 with TRBJ2-1; 8 bases fit TRBD2. The sequenced sample consisted of peripheral blood. This TCR came from an adult man with Graves' ophthalmopathy. The CDR3 protein is CATQMTSVDNEQFF. In DNA, the CDR3 is TGTGCCACCCAGATGACTAGCGTCGACAATGAGCAGTTCTTC.